This T cell receptor beta chain was sequenced during a study of graft-versus-host responses after intestinal transplantation. Turning to the study itself: The whole recipient group had anti-thymocyte globulin induction followed by tacrolimus and steroids for approximately three years.

Concerning this clone: Its specificity is not known.

This CDR3 is 14 amino acids long. Germline V gives CDR1 WNHNN, CDR2 SYGVQD (reference sequence). V was pared by 3 bases and J by 6 bases, with 4 bases of the junction left unmatched. The assay was immunoSEQ multiplex PCR, and TCRdb's table has in-frame clones only and misses some. The table lists more than 100,000 clones, roughly 93% of them singletons. Whole-study findings and limits: Peak levels of circulating GvH clones tracked with early post-transplant HvG declines. Allograft clonal ratios (graft-versus-host to host-versus-graft) were high in patients who had graft-donor T cell macrochimerism. Present in recipient marrow, GvH clones included some that appeared first in ileum or blood.

Sequencing was performed on unstimulated CD8+ T cells sorted from spleen or lymph node cells, taken before intestinal transplant. This sequence joins TRBV10-1 and TRBJ1-5, with 8 bases lining up with TRBD1. The clonotype comes from a human donor who received an intestinal transplant. CDR3 nucleotide sequence: TGCGCCAGCAGTGACCAGGGGGCAGGTCAGCCCCAGCATTTT. Residues: CASSDQGAGQPQHF.